These 32 T cell receptor beta chains share one sample of origin, sequenced in a study of PD-1 blockade in classical Hodgkin lymphoma. Every one of the patients relapsed after autologous stem cell transplantation (brentuximab vedotin exposure was variable). Profiling relied on immunoSEQ multiplex PCR, and the TCRdb table lists in-frame clones only, not all of them. The sample has about 99,000 clones; roughly 80% are singletons. The source material was peripheral blood mononuclear cells (PBMCs), sampled before the second cycle of nivolumab. These receptors were collected from a human donor with classical Hodgkin lymphoma.

The chain links TRBV5-8 to TRBJ2-7; 9 bases map to TRBD2. J gave up 3 bases and V 3 bases, and 10 bases lay outside the gene matches. CDR1 and CDR2 (germline): SGHTS, YDEGEE. The CDR3 sequence is 16 residues long. CDR3 protein: CASSSLLLSGSYEQYF. The CDR3 nucleotides read TGTGCCAGCAGCTCCCTACTACTTAGCGGGAGCTACGAGCAGTACTTC.

The rearrangement links TRBV5-8 to TRBJ1-2, with 8 bases fitting TRBD1. V was pared by 3 bases and J by 8 bases, with 9 bases of the junction left unmatched. The CDR3 is 14 amino acids. In germline, CDR1 is SGHTS, CDR2 YDEGEE. This CDR3 reads CASSSYRGARGYTF. The CDR3 coding sequence is TGTGCCAGCAGCTCGTACAGGGGGGCTCGGGGCTACACCTTC.

Notes on this clone: Germline is not matched at one junction end, which may reflect a read error. In DNA, the CDR3 is TGTGCCAGCGGTTACTACGAGCAGTACTTC. Amino acids: CASGYYEQYF. The V call is TRBV6-5, the J call TRBJ2-7; D unresolved. This CDR3 comprises 10 residues. From germline, CDR1 is MNHEY and CDR2 SVGAGI.

This clone occurred once. The chain recombines TRBV6-6 with TRBJ2-3; maybe TRBD1 (5 bases). This CDR3 has 14 residues. V was shortened by 4 bases and J by 5 bases, with 13 bases between the two germline ends. The germline gives CDR1 MNHNY, CDR2 SVGAGI (reference sequence). CDR3 region: CASSSSTVLDTQYF. The CDR3 nucleotides read TGTGCCAGCAGTTCCTCGACAGTCCTAGATACGCAGTATTTT.

The chain recombines TRBV2 with TRBJ2-7, with D possibly TRBD2 on 5 matching bases. Germline-derived CDR1 and CDR2 are SNHLY and FYNNEI. The CDR3 spans 14 residues. V dropped 4 bases and J dropped 3 bases, with 13 bases sitting between them. The DNA of the CDR3 is TGTGCCAGCAGTGCGCCACTGGCGGGCTACGAGCAGTACTTC. Protein: CASSAPLAGYEQYF.

The CDR3 spells CASSVGLEYYEQYF. The DNA for the CDR3 is TGTGCCAGTAGTGTCGGACTGGAATACTACGAGCAGTACTTC. The chain carries TRBV19 and TRBJ2-7; tentatively, D is TRBD2 (5 bases). Trimming cost V 5 bases and J 3 bases, with 14 bases left between them. Per the germline V gene, CDR1 is LNHDA and CDR2 is SQIVND (reference sequence). This CDR3 has 14 amino acids. The full variable domain, rest sourced from reference TRBV19 and TRBJ2-7, is DGGITQSPKYLFRKEGQNVTLSCEQNLNHDAMYWYRQDPGQGLRLIYYSQIVNDFQKGDIAEGYSVSREKKESFPLTVTSAQKNPTAFYLCASSVGLEYYEQYFGPGTRLTVT.

The CDR3 DNA follows: TGTGCCAGCAGCTTGGTTCGGGAGGGCAAGCACACGCAGTATTTT. It yields the protein CASSLVREGKHTQYF. The gene calls are TRBV5-6 and TRBJ2-3, with 8 nucleotides matching TRBD2. Germline-derived CDR1 and CDR2 are SGHDT and YYEEEE. Unmatched junction bases numbered 9, after V lost 0 bases and J lost 9 bases. The length of the CDR3 is 15 residues.

In DNA form, the CDR3 reads TGTGCCAGTAGTATAGATCGCTCAGGGACTAGCGGGCTAGCCAAAAACATTCAGTACTTC. Protein product: CASSIDRSGTSGLAKNIQYF. V usage is TRBV19 and J usage is TRBJ2-4; 12 bases are a match to TRBD2. This CDR3 has 20 residues. After removal of 0 bases from V and 0 bases from J, the junction contained 9 bases not matched to a gene. Germline loops: CDR1 LNHDA, CDR2 SQIVND (reference sequence).

In DNA form, the CDR3 reads TGCGCCAGCAGCTTGGAAGGGGTTGAAGCTTTCTTT. Amino acid sequence: CASSLEGVEAFF. This chain joins TRBV5-1 and TRBJ1-1, with D tentatively TRBD1 (5 bases). This CDR3 has 12 residues. V lost 0 bases to trimming and J lost 7 bases, with 7 bases between them. Germline V gives CDR1 SGHRS, CDR2 YFSETQ.

The chain links TRBV7-9 to TRBJ1-2; D may be TRBD1 (5 bases). Germline CDR1 and CDR2: SEHNR and FQNEAQ (reference sequence). This CDR3 is built from 13 residues. V lost 0 bases and J 8 bases, leaving 10 bases between the germline ends. The chain's CDR3 is CASSLAGENGYTF. CDR3 bases: TGTGCCAGCAGCTTAGCAGGGGAGAACGGCTACACCTTC.

This clone was observed a single time. This chain uses TRBV6-5 with TRBJ2-1; 7 bases line up with TRBD2. There are 16 residues in the CDR3. J lost 7 bases, V lost 2 bases, and 11 bases had no gene match. Germline CDR1 reads MNHEY; CDR2 reads SVGAGI. The CDR3: CASSYAGAGVSNEQFF. As DNA, the CDR3 is TGTGCCAGCAGTTACGCCGGGGCGGGAGTGTCAAATGAGCAGTTCTTC.

The chain combines TRBV6-1 with TRBJ1-1; TRBD1 is a possible D gene (5 bases). In germline, CDR1 is MNHNS, CDR2 SASEGT. V shed 7 bases and J shed 3 bases, with 12 bases lying between them. This CDR3 is built from 13 residues. Here the CDR3 DNA reads TGTGCCAGCACCCTGGAGGGGTACACTGAAGCTTTCTTT. It codes for CASTLEGYTEAFF.

The rearrangement links TRBV18 to TRBJ2-7; D assignment may be TRBD1 or TRBD2 (5 bases each). V dropped 1 base and J dropped 2 bases, with 12 bases sitting between them. The CDR3 is made up of 15 amino acids. CDR1 is KGHSH and CDR2 is LQKENI in the germline V gene. CDR3 coding DNA: TGTGCCAGCTCACCACTTGGGGCGGGTACCTACGAGCAGTACTTC. Protein sequence: CASSPLGAGTYEQYF.

This chain uses TRBV19 with TRBJ2-2; maybe TRBD1 (6 bases). V lost 5 bases to trimming and J lost 4 bases, with 14 bases between them. Germline V gene lookup returns CDR1 LNHDA and CDR2 SQIVND (reference sequence). The CDR3 consists of 15 residues. CDR3 sequence reads: CASSLKTQGTGELFF. In DNA, the CDR3 is TGTGCCAGTAGTTTAAAAACACAGGGCACCGGGGAGCTGTTTTTT.

This clone came up many times. The CDR3 sequence: CASSPAGTGVGEQYF. CDR3 nucleotides: TGTGCCAGCAGCCCGGCCGGGACAGGGGTTGGCGAGCAGTACTTC. The chain uses TRBV7-6 and TRBJ2-7; 10 bases match TRBD1. V shed 5 bases, J shed 6 bases, and the junction held 10 bases outside the gene matches. The CDR3 is 15 residues long. Germline loops: CDR1 SGHVS, CDR2 FNYEAQ.

This clone was detected only a few times. The chain combines TRBV7-9 with TRBJ1-1; no clear D. Germline CDR1 reads SEHNR; CDR2 reads FQNEAQ (reference sequence). This CDR3 has 12 amino acids. Deletions cut 11 bases from V and 0 bases from J, with 10 bases between. CDR3 DNA: TGTGCCTCGGAGGAGATGAACACTGAAGCTTTCTTT. Its translation is CASEEMNTEAFF.

V usage is TRBV19 and J usage is TRBJ2-7; 7 bases fit TRBD2. V shed 6 bases and J 3 bases; nucleotides not matched to a gene: 5. CDR3 length: 13 residues. CDR1 is LNHDA, CDR2 SQIVND, per germline (reference sequence). The CDR3 nucleotides are TGTGCCAGTAGACGGGGAGGGAACTACGAGCAGTACTTC. Its translation: CASRRGGNYEQYF.

The CDR3 loop reads CASSPSGRSHTGELFF. The DNA of the CDR3 is TGTGCCAGCAGTCCTAGCGGGAGGTCCCACACCGGGGAGCTGTTTTTT. The rearrangement uses TRBV28 and TRBJ2-2, with 11 bases fitting TRBD2. CDR3 length: 16 amino acids. CDR1 and CDR2 (germline): MDHEN, SYDVKM. V dropped 5 bases and J dropped 3; count of bases not matched to a gene: 5.

The CDR3 spells CASSSRGPSSYEQYF. Written as DNA, the CDR3 is TGTGCCAGCAGTTCAAGGGGGCCGAGCTCCTACGAGCAGTACTTC. The V gene is TRBV28, the J gene TRBJ2-7, with 7 bases lining up with TRBD1. Germline CDR1 reads MDHEN; CDR2 reads SYDVKM. The J segment lost 0 bases and the V segment lost 4 bases, leaving 6 bases of the junction unmatched. This CDR3 region has 15 residues.

The chain combines TRBV10-1 with TRBJ2-5; no clear D gene. CDR3 size: 13 residues. Germline CDR1 and CDR2: WNHNN and SYGVQD (reference sequence). V shed 3 bases and J shed 5 bases, with 10 bases lying between them. DNA for the CDR3: TGCGCCAGCAGTGAACCAGGAAGCGAGACCCAGTACTTC. Its protein is CASSEPGSETQYF.

This rearrangement joins TRBV5-1 to TRBJ2-1, with D tentatively TRBD1 (5 bases). V was trimmed by 1 base and J by 5 bases, leaving 10 bases between them. The CDR3 has 14 amino acids. The germline V gene encodes CDR1 SGHRS and CDR2 YFSETQ. Written as DNA, the CDR3 is TGCGCCAGCAGCTTGAACAGGCGCAACAATGAGCAGTTCTTC. Translation: CASSLNRRNNEQFF.

This chain links TRBV7-8 with TRBJ2-3, with a tentative D call TRBD2 (6 bases). CDR1 and CDR2 from the germline V gene are SGHVS and FQNEAQ. The CDR3 extends over 16 amino acids. Trimming took off 1 base at V and 3 bases at J, with 14 bases between the two ends. Here the CDR3 DNA reads TGTGCCAGCAGCTTAGGGGGTATGGGAGGTACAGATACGCAGTATTTT. This sequence encodes CASSLGGMGGTDTQYF.

This chain connects TRBV10-3 to TRBJ2-3, with D possibly being TRBD1 or TRBD2 (5 bases each). Per germline, CDR1 ENHRY and CDR2 SYGVKD. The CDR3 contains 11 residues. V dropped 11 bases and J dropped 5 bases, with 11 bases sitting between them. This CDR3 reads CASGDVDTQYF. The CDR3 region has the DNA TGTGCCTCCGGGGACGTAGATACGCAGTATTTT.

The chain recombines TRBV10-1 with TRBJ2-3; no clear D gene. Looked up from germline, CDR1 is WNHNN and CDR2 is SYGVQD (reference sequence). Trimming stripped 4 bases from V and 3 bases from J, with 5 bases between. This CDR3 is 12 amino acids long. CDR3 in DNA: TGCGCCAGCAGTGGTAGAACAGATACGCAGTATTTT. This codes for CASSGRTDTQYF.

The chain carries TRBV19 and TRBJ2-6; D uncertain. Germline lookup yields CDR1 LNHDA and CDR2 SQIVND (reference sequence). The V end lost 5 bases, the J end lost 0 bases, and 11 bases lay between the germline ends. The CDR3 runs 16 residues. CDR3 protein: CASSPIRDSGANVLTF. CDR3 nucleotides: TGTGCCAGTAGTCCGATTAGGGACTCTGGGGCCAACGTCCTGACTTTC.

This clone was seen a handful of times. This chain's CDR3 is CASRPSASNYGYTF. In DNA, the CDR3 is TGTGCCAGCAGACCCAGCGCCTCTAACTATGGCTACACCTTC. V usage is TRBV6-6 and J usage is TRBJ1-2, with D uncertain. V lost 6 bases to trimming and J lost 0 bases, with 11 bases between them. Germline V lookup: CDR1 MNHNY, CDR2 SVGAGI (reference sequence). The CDR3 extends over 14 amino acids.

As concerns this clone: The junction and the germline gene differ at one end; a read error may be behind it. The chain uses TRBV7-6 and TRBJ2-7; TRBD2 agrees at 8 bases. The CDR3 is made up of 13 amino acids. Germline V gives CDR1 SGHVS, CDR2 FNYEAQ. The CDR3 reads CASSLAGSYEQYF. CDR3 nucleotides: TGTGCCAGCAGCCTAGCGGGCTCCTACGAGCAGTACTTC.

The chain uses TRBV6-5 and TRBJ1-1; D uncertain. CDR1 and CDR2 (germline): MNHEY, SVGAGI. Trimming cost V 3 bases and J 3 bases, with 8 bases left between them. The CDR3 covers 13 residues. The CDR3 DNA reads as TGTGCCAGCAGTTATCGTAGGCACACTGAAGCTTTCTTT. Translated: CASSYRRHTEAFF.

The chain combines TRBV10-3 with TRBJ2-7; 11 bases map to TRBD1. The V gene end was trimmed by 5 bases and the J gene end by 5 bases; junction bases not matched to a gene: 5. Germline loops: CDR1 ENHRY, CDR2 SYGVKD. The CDR3 contains 14 residues. CDR3 sequence (DNA): TGTGCCATCAGTTCCGGGACAGGGGGAAACGAGCAGTACTTC. Translated, it gives CAISSGTGGNEQYF.

The chain has TRBV12-5 and TRBJ2-5; tentatively, D is TRBD2 (6 bases). CDR3 size: 16 residues. Trimming left V 5 bases short and J 4 bases short, with 20 bases between. The germline CDR1 and CDR2 sequences are LGHNT and FRNRAP. CDR3 residues: CASGKATTGDLETQYF. The CDR3 DNA sequence: TGTGCTAGTGGTAAAGCAACGACGGGGGACTTAGAGACCCAGTACTTC.

The chain couples TRBV19 to TRBJ2-1, with D tentatively TRBD1 (6 bases). Germline CDR1 and CDR2: LNHDA and SQIVND (reference sequence). Trimming shortened V by 6 bases and J by 0 bases, and 9 bases separated the two germline ends. This CDR3 has 14 amino acids. The CDR3 sequence is CASRQGSSYNEQFF. CDR3 sequence (DNA): TGTGCCAGTAGACAGGGTAGCTCCTACAATGAGCAGTTCTTC.

V is TRBV28 and J is TRBJ2-3; maybe TRBD2 (5 bases). V dropped 2 bases and J dropped 8 bases, with 11 bases sitting between them. Per germline, CDR1 MDHEN and CDR2 SYDVKM. The CDR3 totals 13 residues. The CDR3 DNA is TGTGCCAGCAGTTTAGCCCTAGCAGGTACGCAGTATTTT. Encoded protein: CASSLALAGTQYF.